The rows below give T cell receptor beta chains drawn from one sample of a study of blood T cell repertoires in COVID-19. Generated by immunoSEQ multiplex PCR, the TCRdb table keeps only in-frame clones and is missing some. The sample holds over 250,000 clones, approximately 83% seen once. Sample: peripheral blood. These receptors originate from a woman in her sixties or seventies with acute or convalescent COVID-19. CDR3s include the opening cysteine and the closing phenylalanine or tryptophan. Clone size is not always given. Where it is, it says once, few, many or a class for expanded clones.

CDR3: CASSNQPGMDYGYTF; V: TRBV21-1; size: NA; J: TRBJ1-2
CDR3: CASSQPGQGAGGYTF; V: TRBV4-1; size: few; J: TRBJ1-2
CDR3: CASSRGVDRNYGYTF; V: TRBV19; size: NA; J: TRBJ1-2
CDR3: CASSERNGELFF; V: TRBV18; size: NA; J: TRBJ2-2
CDR3: CASRLQSPNTIYF; V: TRBV12-3/TRBV12-4; size: once; J: TRBJ1-3
CDR3: CARIKTPGLASRIDEQFF; V: TRBV21-1; size: NA; J: TRBJ2-1
CDR3: CSAGGTDTQYF; V: TRBV20-1; size: NA; J: TRBJ2-3
CDR3: CGVRGATGTQYF; V: TRBV6-5; size: NA; J: TRBJ2-5
CDR3: CASWGTGGTDTQYF; V: TRBV5-1; size: NA; J: TRBJ2-3
CDR3: CASSVRLAGSGTGELFF; V: TRBV6-1; size: NA; J: TRBJ2-2
CDR3: CASSPGLADTDTQYF; V: TRBV19; size: NA; J: TRBJ2-3
CDR3: CASSVGTGNQPQHF; V: TRBV9; size: few; J: TRBJ1-5
CDR3: CASSPQIGGTAGYTF; V: TRBV7-3; size: NA; J: TRBJ1-2
CDR3: CASRAGVNTEAFF; V: TRBV9; size: NA; J: TRBJ1-1
CDR3: CASRGPGQARFGYTF; V: TRBV27; size: NA; J: TRBJ1-2
CDR3: CASSGAGGSLRTQYF; V: TRBV7-2; size: once; J: TRBJ2-5
CDR3: CSASDQGATGELFF; V: TRBV20-1; size: NA; J: TRBJ2-2
CDR3: CASSDSSTGVNGYTF; V: TRBV6-4; size: NA; J: TRBJ1-2
CDR3: CASRGTGPAFF; V: TRBV2; size: NA; J: TRBJ1-1
CDR3: CASVNSLRQTYGYTF; V: TRBV19; size: few; J: TRBJ1-2
CDR3: CASSPSGVSYGYTF; V: TRBV5-1; size: NA; J: TRBJ1-2
CDR3: CASSLARTGKGYTF; V: TRBV5-4; size: NA; J: TRBJ1-2
CDR3: CASSPAGNTEAFF; V: TRBV3-1/TRBV3-2; size: NA; J: TRBJ1-1
CDR3: CSVATPLGQGDEAFF; V: TRBV29-1; size: NA; J: TRBJ1-1
CDR3: CASSLLLGQETQYF; V: TRBV5-1; size: few; J: TRBJ2-5
CDR3: CASRAGGESYNSPLHF; V: TRBV5-1; size: once; J: TRBJ1-6
CDR3: CASSPGRQETQYF; V: TRBV18; size: NA; J: TRBJ2-5
CDR3: CASSVTYGTGLSDGYTF; V: TRBV9; size: NA; J: TRBJ1-2
CDR3: CASSLLTGGTEAFF; V: TRBV7-9; size: NA; J: TRBJ1-1
CDR3: CASSPTGGFGNTIYF; V: TRBV18; size: once; J: TRBJ1-3
CDR3: CASSSGLTNYGYTF; V: TRBV25-1; size: once; J: TRBJ1-2
CDR3: CASSQAGTSGNQPQHF; V: TRBV4-1; size: NA; J: TRBJ1-5
CDR3: CASSLRGLNSPLHF; V: TRBV27; size: NA; J: TRBJ1-6
CDR3: CATSRGRTGLYEQYF; V: TRBV15; size: once; J: TRBJ2-7
CDR3: CASSSTSGVAKNIQYF; V: TRBV7-9; size: NA; J: TRBJ2-4
CDR3: CASRRLTVPRYF; V: TRBV2; size: NA; J: TRBJ2-5
CDR3: CASSGEGGSETQYF; V: TRBV2; size: once; J: TRBJ2-5
CDR3: CASSAGSAGGTDTQYF; V: TRBV9; size: few; J: TRBJ2-3
CDR3: CASSLAAGGAYNEQFF; V: TRBV5-1; size: NA; J: TRBJ2-1
CDR3: CASSSKPGQGLGEQYF; V: TRBV4-1; size: NA; J: TRBJ2-7
CDR3: CAINARPDTEAFF; V: TRBV10-3; size: NA; J: TRBJ1-1
CDR3: CASSQDGGLENIQYF; V: TRBV3-1/TRBV3-2; size: few; J: TRBJ2-4
CDR3: CASSPLRGNEQFF; V: TRBV3-1/TRBV3-2; size: once; J: TRBJ2-1
CDR3: CASHRRQHNTIYF; V: TRBV6-5; size: NA; J: TRBJ1-3
CDR3: CASSQEGLAGDTDTQYF; V: TRBV3-1/TRBV3-2; size: once; J: TRBJ2-3
CDR3: CASSQARQSNTEAFF; V: TRBV3-1/TRBV3-2; size: NA; J: TRBJ1-1
CDR3: CASGAGNLYNEQFF; V: TRBV18; size: NA; J: TRBJ2-1
CDR3: CASTPTGGSSGNTIYF; V: TRBV28; size: NA; J: TRBJ1-3
CDR3: CAIDPSDTGELFF; V: TRBV6-5; size: NA; J: TRBJ2-2
CDR3: CASSPNGGAEAFF; V: TRBV11-3; size: NA; J: TRBJ1-1